The entry that follows covers one T cell receptor beta chain sequence. Time point reported: patch test 3, about 24 weeks after DPC sensitization. This sample's treatment: therapeutic diphenylcyclopropenone sensitization with weekly scalp DPC. The data are from a study of human T cells and chemical hapten exposure. Original analysis: More than 95,000 TCRs per sample was the median, with a range of roughly 23,224 to 750,000. TCRdb re-analysed the RACE reads in MiXCR, keeping a single row per CDR3 protein. The V and J calls and clone size are TCRdb's, not the authors'. Among 70,000 to 90,000 distinct CDR3 sequences listed, 11% were seen once. From germline, CDR1 is SQVTM and CDR2 ANQGSEA. Deletions cut 6 bases from V and 4 bases from J, with 6 bases between. This CDR3 has 10 amino acids.

Specimen: whole blood, collected in connection with sensitization to the hapten diphenylcyclopropenone (DPC). The chain carries TRBV29-1 and TRBJ1-2; the D is unclear. This clonotype originated in a woman aged 45-65 years with alopecia areata. Some clones in this sample may be carry-over from other donors' samples. CDR3 residues: CSVNSYGYTF. The CDR3 nucleotides are TGCAGCGTGAACAGCTATGGCTACACCTTC.